This T cell receptor (beta chain) was recovered during a study of T cell responses to AZD1222 COVID-19 vaccine. The study's findings and limits: Baseline serostatus was positive in only six or seven AZD1222 recipients. When two AZD1222 doses had been given, Spike-specific TCR breadth and depth rose. Females outnumbered males among donors, who were mostly white British; clonal diversity was possibly underestimated.

Method: immunoSEQ multiplex PCR; TCRdb's copy keeps in-frame clones and lacks some. The sample gives approximately 120,000 clones, about 89% of which show up once; approximately 28% is in the top ten. With respect to this clone: Its target is not known.

Germline CDR1 and CDR2: SQVTM and ANQGSEA. The length of the CDR3 is 14 residues. Trimming removed 1 base from V and 4 bases from J; junction bases left unmatched: 4. Specimen: peripheral blood, collected on day 0 of AZD1222 vaccination. This rearrangement joins TRBV29-1 to TRBJ1-2, with 9 bases identical to TRBD1. The receptor was derived from an adult in good health. The CDR3 DNA follows: TGCAGCGTTGAAGCGGGACAGGGCGGCTATGGCTACACCTTC. This translates into CSVEAGQGGYGYTF.